A selection of T cell receptor beta chains follows, all from one sample in a study of CD8 T cells in Susac syndrome. TCRdb redid the calling of the immunoSEQ multiplex PCR reads with MiXCR, one entry per CDR3 protein. The sample holds roughly 200,000 distinct CDR3 sequences, roughly 94% seen once. The sample consisted of CD4+ T cells from PBMCs. These receptors were obtained from a human donor with multiple sclerosis. CDR3s include the opening cysteine and the closing phenylalanine or tryptophan. A D gene is named only where the DNA matches it firmly. Size is omitted from some rows. Given values are once, few, many or a class for expanded clones.

TRBV5-1	TRBJ2-6	-	-	CASTSVASGANVLTF	TGCGCCAGCACCTCAGTGGCCTCTGGGGCCAACGTCCTGACTTTC
TRBV3-1	TRBJ2-5	-	-	CASSQAGTPGGETQYF	TGTGCCAGCAGCCAAGCAGGGACCCCGGGTGGAGAGACCCAGTACTTC
TRBV20-1	TRBJ1-5	-	TRBD1	CSATGQGGQPQHF	TGCAGTGCCACCGGACAGGGTGGACAGCCCCAGCATTTT
TRBV12-3/TRBV12-4	TRBJ2-1	-	-	CASSFDQGGRNEQFF	TGTGCCAGCAGTTTTGACCAGGGTGGCCGCAATGAGCAGTTCTTC
TRBV11-2	TRBJ1-2	-	-	CASSPMPEGYGYTF	TGTGCCAGCAGCCCTATGCCGGAAGGCTATGGCTACACCTTC
TRBV12-3/TRBV12-4	TRBJ2-7	-	-	CASSFWSGTNTYEQYF	TGTGCCAGCAGTTTCTGGTCTGGGACAAACACCTACGAGCAGTACTTC
TRBV11-1	TRBJ1-1	-	-	CASSLGSSNTEAFF	TGTGCCAGCAGCTTAGGCAGCTCGAACACTGAAGCTTTCTTT
TRBV7-3	TRBJ2-3	-	TRBD2	CASTAGGTDTQYF	TGTGCCAGCACAGCGGGGGGCACAGATACGCAGTATTTT
TRBV9	TRBJ2-5	-	TRBD2	CASSVGAATSGQETQYF	TGTGCCAGCAGCGTAGGGGCAGCAACTAGCGGACAAGAGACCCAGTACTTC
TRBV29-1	TRBJ1-2	-	-	CSVSATGRTYGYTF	TGCAGCGTTTCCGCTACAGGGAGAACCTATGGCTACACCTTC
TRBV9	TRBJ2-1	-	TRBD1	CASSVVLGQGANEQFF	TGTGCCAGCAGCGTAGTGTTGGGACAGGGGGCGAATGAGCAGTTCTTC
TRBV20-1	TRBJ1-2	-	TRBD1	CSAPGTGGNYGYTF	TGCAGTGCTCCCGGGACAGGGGGAAACTATGGCTACACCTTC
TRBV29-1	TRBJ1-2	-	-	CSVEGGFYGYTF	TGCAGCGTTGAAGGCGGGTTTTATGGCTACACCTTC
TRBV7-9	TRBJ2-5	few	TRBD1	CASSVDRAGETQYF	TGTGCCAGCAGCGTCGACAGGGCAGGGGAGACCCAGTACTTC
TRBV7-7	TRBJ2-5	-	TRBD2	CASSPGLAEETQYF	TGTGCTAGCAGCCCCGGACTAGCGGAAGAGACCCAGTACTTC
TRBV3-1	TRBJ1-1	-	-	CASRKGPGEAFF	TGTGCCAGCAGGAAGGGTCCGGGGGAAGCTTTCTTT
TRBV6-5	TRBJ2-6	-	-	CASSYPPGDLSGANVLTF	TGTGCCAGCAGTTACCCCCCAGGTGATCTTTCTGGGGCCAACGTCCTGACTTTC
TRBV3-1	TRBJ1-1	-	TRBD1	CASSTRTGEAFF	TGTGCCAGCAGCACGAGGACAGGTGAAGCTTTCTTT
TRBV9	TRBJ1-5	-	-	CASSVGQGRGQPQHF	TGTGCCAGCAGCGTAGGGCAGGGCAGAGGACAGCCCCAGCATTTT
TRBV2	TRBJ2-1	-	-	CASSPSIGNEQFF	TGTGCCAGCAGTCCCTCGATCGGCAATGAGCAGTTCTTC
TRBV20-1	TRBJ2-1	-	-	CSAIQRQSSYNEQFF	TGCAGTGCCATTCAGAGACAGAGCTCCTACAATGAGCAGTTCTTC
TRBV24-1	TRBJ2-1	-	TRBD2	CATSGGGHNEQFF	TGTGCCACCAGCGGGGGGGGCCACAATGAGCAGTTCTTC
TRBV30	TRBJ2-6	few	-	CAWSRGISGANVLTF	TGTGCCTGGAGTAGGGGGATCTCTGGGGCCAACGTCCTGACTTTC
TRBV30	TRBJ2-6	-	-	CAWSTRQVSGANVLTF	TGTGCCTGGAGTACGAGACAGGTCTCTGGGGCCAACGTCCTGACTTTC
TRBV11-1	TRBJ2-2	-	-	CASSSRARDREDNTGELFF	TGTGCCAGCAGCTCGAGGGCCCGAGACAGGGAGGATAACACCGGGGAGCTGTTTTTT
TRBV25-1	TRBJ2-4	once	TRBD2	CASSGPGGKNIQYF	TGTGCCAGCAGTGGGCCGGGGGGCAAAAACATTCAGTACTTC
TRBV4-1	TRBJ2-7	-	-	CASSRVTNYEQYF	TGCGCCAGCAGCCGTGTCACCAACTACGAGCAGTACTTC
TRBV12-3/TRBV12-4	TRBJ1-2	-	-	CASSLDSYGYTF	TGTGCCAGCAGCTTGGACAGCTATGGCTACACCTTC
TRBV7-9	TRBJ1-6	-	-	CASSLTGNSLDSPLHF	TGTGCCAGCAGCCTCACAGGGAATTCGTTGGATTCACCCCTCCACTTT
TRBV7-2	TRBJ2-3	few	-	CASSLVGGTQYF	TGTGCCAGCAGCTTAGTTGGAGGTACGCAGTATTTT
TRBV27	TRBJ2-3	-	-	CASSPRGPRVGTQYF	TGTGCCAGCAGTCCCCGGGGACCTCGCGTGGGTACGCAGTATTTT
TRBV9	TRBJ1-6	-	-	CASSPRNNSPLHF	TGTGCCAGCAGCCCCCGGAATAATTCACCCCTCCACTTT
TRBV3-1	TRBJ2-1	-	-	CASSQRVISYNEQFF	TGTGCCAGCAGCCAAAGGGTTATCTCCTACAATGAGCAGTTCTTC
TRBV20-1	TRBJ2-3	-	TRBD1	CSASGQVVESDTQYF	TGCAGTGCCTCGGGACAGGTGGTAGAGTCGGATACGCAGTATTTT
TRBV30	TRBJ2-1	-	-	CAWSLGTNYNEQFF	TGTGCCTGGAGTCTGGGAACAAACTACAATGAGCAGTTCTTC
TRBV20-1	TRBJ2-4	-	TRBD2	CSARAGGLTKNIQYF	TGCAGTGCTAGAGCGGGGGGGCTCACCAAAAACATTCAGTACTTC
TRBV7-9	TRBJ2-1	-	-	CASETGGGEQFF	TGTGCCAGCGAAACCGGAGGAGGTGAGCAGTTCTTC
TRBV20-1	TRBJ2-1	-	-	CSASPGATYNEQFF	TGCAGTGCTAGTCCGGGTGCTACCTACAATGAGCAGTTCTTC
TRBV7-9	TRBJ2-3	-	TRBD1	CASSIRGRSDTQYF	TGTGCCAGCAGCATCAGGGGGCGGTCAGATACGCAGTATTTT
TRBV20-1	TRBJ2-3	-	-	CSARKGLGTDTQYF	TGCAGTGCTAGAAAAGGGTTAGGGACAGATACGCAGTATTTT
TRBV9	TRBJ2-1	-	TRBD2	CASSVGSSGNEQFF	TGTGCCAGCAGCGTAGGGTCTAGCGGCAATGAGCAGTTCTTC
TRBV18	TRBJ2-1	-	TRBD1	CASSAGTGRTGEQFF	TGTGCCAGCTCAGCCGGGACAGGGAGGACCGGTGAGCAGTTCTTC
TRBV20-1	TRBJ1-1	-	TRBD1	CSARRQGAEAFF	TGCAGTGCTAGACGACAGGGGGCTGAAGCTTTCTTT
TRBV9	TRBJ2-5	-	-	CASSAGLAEETQYF	TGTGCCAGCAGCGCCGGACTGGCAGAAGAGACCCAGTACTTC
TRBV18	TRBJ1-1	once	-	CASSSDRLYTEAFF	TGTGCCAGCTCCTCTGACAGATTATACACTGAAGCTTTCTTT
TRBV20-1	TRBJ1-5	-	TRBD1	CSARDRDPQPQHF	TGCAGTGCCAGAGACAGGGACCCTCAGCCCCAGCATTTT
TRBV6-5	TRBJ2-6	-	-	CASSYSMGSGANVLTF	TGTGCCAGCAGTTACTCGATGGGGTCTGGGGCCAACGTCCTGACTTTC
TRBV20-1	TRBJ1-5	-	-	CSASRAGEQPQHF	TGCAGTGCTAGCAGGGCAGGTGAGCAGCCCCAGCATTTT
TRBV5-4	TRBJ2-5	-	TRBD2	CASSKPGLDPQATQYF	TGTGCCAGCAGTAAACCGGGACTAGACCCGCAAGCGACCCAGTACTTC
TRBV24-1	TRBJ2-1	-	-	CATSDLIVGEQFF	TGTGCCACCAGTGACCTTATAGTGGGCGAGCAGTTCTTC